The 2 T cell receptor beta chains listed next were all sequenced from one sample in a study of blood T cell repertoires in COVID-19. Assay used: immunoSEQ multiplex PCR; TCRdb lists only in-frame clones, some missing. Among a few hundred thousand clones listed, roughly 85% were seen once. The specimen sequenced was peripheral blood. Receptors originate from a young woman with acute or convalescent COVID-19.

The V call is TRBV2, the J call TRBJ1-5; no reliable D call. CDR3 length: 13 residues. CDR1 is SNHLY, CDR2 FYNNEI, per germline. The V and J ends lost 7 bases and 3 bases respectively, with 10 bases between them. This chain's CDR3 is CASNNGVNQPQHF. CDR3 DNA: TGTGCCAGCAACAACGGGGTCAATCAGCCCCAGCATTTT. The full variable domain, rest sourced from reference TRBV2 and TRBJ1-5, is EPEVTQTPSHQVTQMGQEVILRCVPISNHLYFYWYRQILGQKVEFLVSFYNNEISEKSEIFDDQFSVERPDGSNFTLKIRSTKLEDSAMYFCASNNGVNQPQHFGDGTRLSIL.

The chain carries TRBV3-1 (or the pseudogene TRBV3-2) and TRBJ2-5; 9 nucleotides agree with TRBD1. Germline loops: CDR1 LGHDT, CDR2 YNNKEL (reference sequence). The V and J ends lost 3 bases and 5 bases, in that order; junction bases with no gene match: 4. The CDR3 spans 14 residues. CDR3 in DNA: TGTGCCAGCAGCCACACAGGGGGCTGGGAGACCCAGTACTTC. Amino acids: CASSHTGGWETQYF.